This record looks at one T cell receptor (beta chain) sequence and its context. Its specificity is not known. The data were obtained in a study of cytomegalovirus exposure and HLA in healthy donors. Overall study context: Researchers found that about 82% of under 450 genotyped donors fell within the Caucasian-associated ancestry cluster. The study's findings and limits: In a later analysis, V- and J-gene trimming of beta chains associated with a DCLRE1C missense variant, replicated independently. The classifier, whose performance was assessed in both the original and validation cohorts, reportedly diagnosed cytomegalovirus status with high specificity and sensitivity.

60 Vbeta and 13 Jbeta primers were used in PCR. The protocol was immunoSEQ multiplex PCR, while the TCRdb copy is restricted to in-frame clones and leaves out a portion. The sample has 55,000 to 70,000 clones, 86% seen once; the top ten hold 1.5% to 2%. V shed 3 bases, J shed 0 bases, and the junction held 8 bases outside the gene matches. Germline CDR1 SGHNT, CDR2 YENEEA. This CDR3 is built from 17 residues. The clonotype comes from a woman aged 25 to 45 in good health and CMV-seronegative. The chain has TRBV11-3 and TRBJ2-3, with TRBD2 matching 8 bases. Material for sequencing was PBMCs. CDR3 sequence (DNA): TGTGCCAGCAGCTTGGGGGAGCGGGAGATAAGCACAGATACGCAGTATTTT. This sequence encodes CASSLGEREISTDTQYF.